The 19 T cell receptor beta chains below all came from one sample that was sequenced in a study of shared clonotypes between healthy human individuals. Clones were read by immunoSEQ multiplex PCR, and TCRdb kept only the in-frame ones, dropping some. The sample lists some 510,000 clones; 75% to 85% were seen once. Sequenced: PBMCs. These receptors all come from a woman aged 40 to 49 in good health. Some clones in this sample may be carry-over from other donors' samples.

The chain uses TRBV4-1 and TRBJ2-7; TRBD2 matches at 9 bases. The CDR3 length is 15 residues. V lost 3 bases to trimming and J lost 1 base; unmatched junction nucleotides: 4. CDR1 is MGHRA and CDR2 is YSYEKL in the germline V gene. CDR3 residues: CASSQTSGFSYEQYF. In DNA, the CDR3 is TGCGCCAGCAGCCAGACTAGCGGATTTTCCTACGAGCAGTACTTC.

The rearrangement uses TRBV7-9 and TRBJ2-3, with D unclear. In germline, CDR1 is SEHNR, CDR2 FQNEAQ (reference sequence). This CDR3 contains 15 residues. V was shortened by 5 bases and J by 0 bases, with 12 bases between the two germline ends. CDR3 bases: TGTGCCAGCAGCCTAAACAGTGCTAGCACAGATACGCAGTATTTT. Residues: CASSLNSASTDTQYF.

This clone was seen a single time. This chain uses TRBV5-5 with TRBJ2-1; D gene unclear. CDR1 is SGHKS and CDR2 is YYEKEE in the germline V gene (reference sequence). CDR3 length equals 13 residues. V gave up 4 bases and J gave up 0 bases, with 5 bases separating them. The CDR3 DNA is TGTGCCAGCAGCCCTGACTCCTACAATGAGCAGTTCTTC. The encoded protein is CASSPDSYNEQFF.

This chain joins TRBV5-4 and TRBJ2-1, with 9 nucleotides matching TRBD2. CDR1 and CDR2 (germline): SGHNT, YYREEE (reference sequence). Trimming at V came to 4 bases and at J to 8 bases, leaving 7 bases not matched to a gene. The CDR3 covers 14 residues. CDR3 loop: CASSHRLAAHEQFF. As DNA, the CDR3 is TGTGCCAGCAGCCACAGACTAGCGGCCCATGAGCAGTTCTTC.

The chain combines TRBV7-2 with TRBJ2-5; 7 bases are a match to TRBD1. Germline V gene sequence: CDR1 SGHTA, CDR2 FQGNSA. The CDR3 spans 14 residues. With V trimmed by 5 bases and J by 1 base, 4 bases remained unmatched. The CDR3 bases are TGTGCCAGCAGCCAAGACAGGGTCCAAGAGACCCAGTACTTC. Amino acids: CASSQDRVQETQYF.

This chain connects TRBV5-1 to TRBJ1-2, with D possibly matching TRBD1 (5 bases). The CDR3 has 15 amino acids. CDR1 and CDR2 (germline): SGHRS, YFSETQ. V dropped 4 bases and J dropped 7 bases, with 20 bases sitting between them. In DNA, the CDR3 is TGCGCCAGCAGCACTGACCCCTCGGGACTCCTTGGCTACACCTTC. It specifies CASSTDPSGLLGYTF.

The chain recombines TRBV25-1 with TRBJ2-2; D is possibly TRBD2 (6 bases). Germline CDR1 is MGHDK and CDR2 is SYGVNS. The CDR3 is 16 amino acids. The germline V and J ends were trimmed by 0 bases and 2 bases, with 10 bases remaining between them. The CDR3 DNA reads as TGTGCCAGCAGTGAATACGATGGGACTAACACCGGGGAGCTGTTTTTT. This gives the protein CASSEYDGTNTGELFF. The full variable domain, its missing parts supplied by reference TRBV25-1 and TRBJ2-2, is EADIYQTPRYLVIGTGKKITLECSQTMGHDKMYWYQQDPGMELHLIHYSYGVNSTEKGDLSSESTVSRIRTEHFPLTLESARPSHTSQYLCASSEYDGTNTGELFFGEGSRLTVL.

The rearrangement joins TRBV5-6 to TRBJ1-4; D gene uncertain. Germline V gene lookup returns CDR1 SGHDT and CDR2 YYEEEE. The CDR3 is 16 residues long. The ends were cut back, 0 bases at V and 8 bases at J, with 17 bases in the middle. CDR3 residues: CASSLGRNRRQEKLFF. CDR3 bases: TGTGCCAGCAGCTTGGGCAGGAACCGGCGTCAGGAAAAACTGTTTTTT.

The V and J genes are TRBV19 and TRBJ2-7; D unclear. Trimming shortened V by 3 bases and J by 0 bases, and 9 bases separated the two germline ends. CDR1 and CDR2 (germline): LNHDA, SQIVND (reference sequence). The CDR3 runs 14 residues. As DNA, the CDR3 is TGTGCCAGTAGTATCCAGCCGAACTCCTACGAGCAGTACTTC. It yields the protein CASSIQPNSYEQYF.

In the case of this clone: A much larger clone lies a single base off, so this may be a read error. The chain uses TRBV7-9 and TRBJ2-2; D may be TRBD1 or TRBD2 (5 bases each). The CDR3 has 14 amino acids. V was cut by 3 bases and J by 1 base, with 6 bases left in between. The germline V gene has CDR1 SEHNR and CDR2 FQNEAQ (reference sequence). CDR3 amino acids: CASSLGRNTGELFF. CDR3 sequence (DNA): TGTGCCAGCAGCTTGGGACGGAACACCGGGGAGCTGTTTTTT.

This rearrangement joins TRBV6-4 to TRBJ2-7; no reliable D call. CDR3 length: 13 residues. V lost 5 bases and J 7 bases, leaving 15 bases between the germline ends. Germline V gene lookup returns CDR1 MRHNA and CDR2 SNTAGT. The chain's CDR3 is CASSNEEGSEQYF. In DNA, the CDR3 is TGTGCCAGCAGTAATGAGGAAGGTTCAGAGCAGTACTTC.

The chain carries TRBV5-5 and TRBJ2-5; perhaps TRBD2 as D (5 bases). CDR1 and CDR2 (germline): SGHKS, YYEKEE (reference sequence). CDR3 length: 16 amino acids. Trimming left V 0 bases short and J 5 bases short, with 17 bases between. The CDR3 protein is CASSLDFTALGETQYF. In nucleotides, the CDR3 is TGTGCCAGCAGCTTGGATTTTACGGCACTAGGGGAGACCCAGTACTTC.

This clone was observed a few times. V gene TRBV5-1 combines with J gene TRBJ1-6; the match to TRBD1 covers 8 bases. CDR3 size: 16 residues. V lost 0 bases, J lost 7 bases, and 6 bases stayed unmatched. Germline lookup yields CDR1 SGHRS and CDR2 YFSETQ. CDR3 in DNA: TGCGCCAGCAGCTTGGCCTCCCGACAGGGGAATTCACCCCTCCACTTT. Translated: CASSLASRQGNSPLHF.

The rearrangement uses TRBV2 and TRBJ2-7; D is possibly TRBD1 (5 bases). Germline CDR1 reads SNHLY; CDR2 reads FYNNEI. V was cut by 4 bases and J by 6 bases, with 7 bases left in between. This CDR3 is built from 11 residues. CDR3 protein: CASSGRVEQYF. The CDR3 DNA follows: TGTGCCAGCAGTGGCAGGGTCGAGCAGTACTTC.

The chain links TRBV27 to TRBJ2-3; the match to TRBD2 covers 7 bases. The CDR3 has 17 residues. Germline values: CDR1 MNHEY, CDR2 SMNVEV (reference sequence). Trimming at V came to 1 base and at J to 1 base, leaving 8 bases not matched to a gene. CDR3 in DNA: TGTGCCAGCAGTTTATGGTCTAGCGGAGCCCGCACAGATACGCAGTATTTT. Protein: CASSLWSSGARTDTQYF.

The chain has TRBV5-1 and TRBJ2-3; TRBD1 aligns across 8 bases. Germline lookup yields CDR1 SGHRS and CDR2 YFSETQ. This CDR3 spans 16 amino acids. V was clipped by 0 bases and J by 2 bases; unmatched bases: 5. CDR3 amino acids: CASSLELTGDTDTQYF. CDR3 DNA sequence: TGCGCCAGCAGCTTGGAATTGACAGGGGACACAGATACGCAGTATTTT.

The chain joins TRBV5-4 to TRBJ2-7; no clear D. The germline V gene has CDR1 SGHNT and CDR2 YYREEE (reference sequence). The CDR3 is 13 residues long. V gave up 0 bases and J gave up 0 bases, with 4 bases separating them. CDR3 nucleotides: TGTGCCAGCAGCTTGGACCTCTCCTACGAGCAGTACTTC. It is translated as CASSLDLSYEQYF.

V usage is TRBV7-9 and J usage is TRBJ2-5, with 13 bases aligning to TRBD2. Germline V gene lookup returns CDR1 SEHNR and CDR2 FQNEAQ (reference sequence). Trimming at V came to 4 bases and at J to 4 bases, leaving 6 bases not matched to a gene. The CDR3 covers 16 residues. CDR3 nucleotide sequence: TGTGCCAGCAGCTCCACCGGGACTAGCGGGACAGAGACCCAGTACTTC. This codes for CASSSTGTSGTETQYF.

This clone was observed a few times. This chain connects TRBV5-1 to TRBJ2-1, with a possible D match to TRBD2 (6 bases). The germline gives CDR1 SGHRS, CDR2 YFSETQ. V lost 4 bases and J lost 5, with 16 bases in between. The CDR3 extends over 15 amino acids. The CDR3 protein is CASSPRQGGNNEQFF. The CDR3 DNA is TGCGCCAGCAGCCCCCGGCAGGGAGGCAACAATGAGCAGTTCTTC.